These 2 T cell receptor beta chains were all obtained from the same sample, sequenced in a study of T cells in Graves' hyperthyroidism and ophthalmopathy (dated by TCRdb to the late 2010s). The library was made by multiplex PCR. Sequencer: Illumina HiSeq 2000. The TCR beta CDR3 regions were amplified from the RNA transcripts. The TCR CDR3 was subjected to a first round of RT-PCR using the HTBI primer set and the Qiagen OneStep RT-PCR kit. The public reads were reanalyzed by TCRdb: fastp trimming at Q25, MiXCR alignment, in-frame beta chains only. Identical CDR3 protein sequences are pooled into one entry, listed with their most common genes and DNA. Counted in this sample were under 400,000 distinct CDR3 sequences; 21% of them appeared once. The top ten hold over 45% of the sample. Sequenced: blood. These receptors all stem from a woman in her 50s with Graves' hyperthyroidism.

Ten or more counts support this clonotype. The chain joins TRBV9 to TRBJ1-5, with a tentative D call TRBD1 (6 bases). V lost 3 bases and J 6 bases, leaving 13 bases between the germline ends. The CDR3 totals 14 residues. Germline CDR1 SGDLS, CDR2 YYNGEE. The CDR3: CASSGGTRGQPQHF. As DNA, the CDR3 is TGTGCCAGCAGCGGGGGGACCAGGGGTCAGCCCCAGCATTTT.

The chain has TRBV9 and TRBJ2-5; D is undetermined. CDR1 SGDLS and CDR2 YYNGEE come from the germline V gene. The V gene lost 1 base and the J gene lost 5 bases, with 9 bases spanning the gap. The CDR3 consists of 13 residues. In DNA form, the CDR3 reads TGTGCCAGCAGCGTATCCGGTAGGGAGACCCAGTACTTC. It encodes CASSVSGRETQYF.